This T cell receptor (beta chain) was found in a study of T cell responses to AZD1222 COVID-19 vaccine. Looked up from germline, CDR1 is SGHRS and CDR2 is YFSETQ. The CDR3 length is 15 residues. Trimming left V 7 bases short and J 9 bases short, with 23 bases between. Study-wide points: In the spike-specific TCR repertoire, nearly half reportedly target unmutated variant regions. Among AZD1222 vaccinees, only 5 to 7 were seropositive at baseline.

Sequencing was performed with immunoSEQ multiplex PCR; in TCRdb, only in-frame clones are kept and a portion is missing. Of about 130,000 clones in the sample, less than 90% were seen once. This clone has a single count. Its antigen is undetermined. V and J are TRBV5-1 and TRBJ2-1; no clear D gene. Sequenced material: peripheral blood, taken on day 0 of AZD1222 vaccination. This receptor was identified in an adult in good health. CDR3 DNA: TGCGCCAGCCTTGGGCCGGGTGCGATCAACACTGAGCAGTTCTTC. Its translation is CASLGPGAINTEQFF.